This T cell receptor beta chain came from a study of blood T cell repertoires in COVID-19. Study summary: The United States, Italy and Spain provided the acute and convalescent COVID-19 samples.

Produced via immunoSEQ multiplex PCR; TCRdb's table is partial and in-frame only. The sample holds hundreds of thousands of clones, about 87% seen once. V shed 4 bases and J shed 6 bases, with 8 bases lying between them. Germline V gene sequence: CDR1 SGHRS, CDR2 YFSETQ. This CDR3 has 11 amino acids. The TCR sequence derives from a woman between 50 and 59 years old who had recovered from COVID-19. Material for sequencing was PBMCs or T cells enriched from blood (not recorded which). V and J are TRBV5-1 and TRBJ2-7; D unclear. The CDR3 protein is CASSDLGEQYF. The CDR3 DNA sequence: TGCGCCAGCAGCGACTTGGGCGAGCAGTACTTC.